Given below is one T cell receptor (beta chain) in context. Its cognate antigen is unknown. From germline, CDR1 is MNHEY and CDR2 SVGAGI. V was pared by 5 bases and J by 3 bases, with 11 bases between. This CDR3 has 14 residues. This entry comes from a study of shared clonotypes between healthy human individuals. The data were produced by immunoSEQ multiplex PCR, yet TCRdb's version contains in-frame clones alone and is incomplete. Of about 700,000 clones listed, 74% are singletons. General observations from the study: Generally, estimated richness proved larger in naive subsets than it did in memory subsets.

The genes are TRBV6-5 and TRBJ2-1; D gene unclear. This TCR was recovered from a woman in her twenties or thirties in good health. The sample consisted of memory CD4+ T cells sorted from blood. Subset noted: CD45RA-negative fraction. The CDR3 sequence: CASSDPTGYNEQFF. CDR3 nucleotides: TGTGCCAGCAGTGACCCGACGGGCTACAATGAGCAGTTCTTC.